The table lists the clone carrying this T cell receptor beta chain with a few counts. The junction departs from the called germline gene at one end, perhaps through a read error. This sample is part of a study of blood T cell repertoires in COVID-19. TCRdb keeps only in-frame clones here, not all; method: immunoSEQ multiplex PCR. The sample has roughly 140,000 clones, roughly 87% seen once. Germline V gene data show CDR1 as SNHLY and CDR2 as FYNNEI. The length of the CDR3 is 16 residues. This clonotype was sampled from a woman in her sixties with active or convalescent COVID-19. The chain joins TRBV2 to TRBJ2-5, with 9 bases matching TRBD2. The sequencing sample was made of peripheral blood. The CDR3 sequence: CARSDPRGGGRETQYF. DNA for the CDR3: TGTGCCCGCAGTGACCCTCGCGGGGGGGGGAGAGAGACCCAGTACTTC.